This TCR beta chain was recorded in a study of blood T cell repertoires in COVID-19. Study as a whole: Italy, Spain and the United States were the sources of the convalescent and acute COVID-19 samples. From T cells, B-cell-depleted T cells, or PBMCs came the material, which was cDNA or gDNA.

Recruited during active infection, patients (from Seattle) were subsequently followed longitudinally. Method: immunoSEQ multiplex PCR; TCRdb's copy keeps in-frame clones and lacks some. This sample has hundreds of thousands of clones, with 89% found just once. The TCR comes from a woman aged 25 to 45 with COVID-19, enrolled during active disease. Sequences were obtained from peripheral blood.

The CDR3 region is CASSPNQGAYGNTIYF. The DNA of the CDR3 is TGTGCCAGCAGCCCTAATCAGGGGGCATACGGAAACACCATATATTTT. J is TRBJ1-3 and V is TRBV7-2; 8 bases are a match to TRBD1. This CDR3 has 16 amino acids. CDR1 is SGHTA and CDR2 is FQGNSA in the germline V gene. V lost 5 bases, J lost 4 bases, and 10 bases stayed unmatched. The whole variable domain, filled in from reference TRBV7-2 and TRBJ1-3, reads GAGVSQSPSNKVTEKGKDVELRCDPISGHTALYWYRQSLGQGLEFLIYFQGNSAPDKSGLPSDRFSAERTGGSVSTLTIQRTQQEDSAVYLCASSPNQGAYGNTIYFGEGSWLTVV.